This T cell receptor (beta chain) was identified in a study of CXCR3-negative and CXCR3-positive naive CD8 T cells. Background on the study: Total TRB output reached about 150 million reads, about 1.5 +/- 0.3 million per library.

Notes on this clonotype: Its target is unknown.

CD45RO-CCR7+CD27+CD95- cells counted as naive CD8+ T cells. Study results and limitations: Naive cells with CXCR3 showed TRB CDR3s that were more hydrophobic than those in CXCR3-negative naive cells. Both naive subsets, CXCR3-negative and CXCR3-positive, displayed similar TRBV-TRBJ usage, unlike memory cells. Memory CD8+ cells showed much lower diversity, while both naive subsets displayed comparably high diversity.

The CDR3 spans 19 residues. Germline V gene sequence: CDR1 MDHEN, CDR2 SYDVKM. The method, 5' RACE with UMI labels, was used to prepare the TRB cDNA libraries. No DNA is given; TCRdb re-called the 5' RACE reads and lists each CDR3 protein once. With fewer than 90,000 distinct CDR3 sequences in the sample, the ten largest clones hold 0.53%. The chain joins TRBV28 to TRBJ1-6. Source material: naive CXCR3+ CD8+ T cells from blood. Subset reported: CD45RO-CCR7+CD27+CD95- naive CD8+ T cells expressing CXCR3 (TNR3+). This TCR came from a human donor in good health. Some clones in this sample may be carry-over from other donors' samples. CDR3 residues: CASNRRFGVLVTYNSPLHF.